This TCR beta chain was sequenced during a study of blood T cell repertoires in COVID-19 (dated by TCRdb to between 2020 and 2021). With regard to the full study: Samples covering the acute and convalescent phases of COVID-19 were provided by collaborators in the United States, Italy and Spain. The material from the prospective study consisted of cDNA or gDNA derived from T cells, B-cell-depleted T cells, or PBMCs. Deeply sampled blood TCRbeta repertoires from subjects exposed to, actively infected with, or recovered from COVID-19 were included in the dataset. The repertoires were released in a freely available public database intended as a resource for research on the immune response to SARS-CoV-2. Samples were obtained from the ongoing ImmuneRACE study (first 160 participants) and from some 1,200 subjects provided by 6 global collaborators. A de-identified subject ID, COVID-19 status, age in years and sex were almost always included in the sample metadata. Where available, HLA class I and class II types were obtained from metadata supplied by the sample provider rather than from assay-based typing.

Comment on this clone: Its antigen is currently not known. Per-base quality was not reported, and no clone a single base away is much larger than it.

From the germline V gene (reference sequence), CDR1 is MNHNY and CDR2 is SVGAGI. The CDR3 starts with the cysteine, ends with the phenylalanine, and has 15 residues. The CDR3 DNA has 45 bases and is translated from base 1. V is reduced by 0 bases and J by 4 bases, leaving a spacing of 10 bases between them. Collaborating institutions collected whole blood in K2EDTA tubes following their own protocols. For TCRbeta analysis, collaborators shipped samples in one of three forms: frozen whole blood, isolated PBMCs, or DNA extracted from either of those sample types. Overall study results and their limits: Clinical and demographic metadata were provided uncurated, with the amount varying by source and participant.

TCRbeta CDR3 regions were amplified from genomic DNA using the immunoSEQ Assay, a bias-controlled multiplex PCR. The paper's processing steps were these. Within the assay, amplification of reference gene primers was used to estimate how many nucleated cells each sample contained. To quantify the absolute abundance of each unique TCRbeta CDR3 rearrangement, sequence reads were collapsed and filtered. Productive Simpson clonality was computed per sample as the square root of Simpson's diversity index over productive rearrangements. TCRdb took over this immuneACCESS table, retaining in-frame rearrangements with V and J assigned. Such tables are incomplete; in checked studies, under half of the missing clones stem from an unresolved V gene, and the remainder is unexplained. V, J and clone size were drawn from that table, and D and trimming were deduced from the DNA. For this sample there are approximately 31,000 clones; 65% to 90% appear just once. 17% of the sample is taken by the ten largest.

The sequenced sample was peripheral blood. This sequence uses TRBV6-6 and TRBJ2-1; TRBD2 might be the D gene, on 6 matching bases. This sequence was found in a woman aged 55 to 70 with active COVID-19. The nucleotide sequence reads TGTGCCAGCAGTTACTCCGGGGGTACGTACAATGAGCAGTTCTTC. It translates as CASSYSGGTYNEQFF.